The next 19 T cell receptor beta chains were all read from a single sample in a study of blood T cells in healthy people across ages. Primers used in a second PCR of roughly 7 to 11 cycles were a sample-barcoded 5' primer and a J-beta primer mix. MiXCR, applied by TCRdb to the 5' RACE reads, yields one record per CDR3 protein. This table holds 750,000 to 950,000 distinct CDR3 sequences, 29% found once. This sample also belongs to another study, concerning T cells of mothers and their children.

Sequenced: blood. The receptors were gathered from a woman between 40 and 55 years old in good health.

This clonotype was seen ten or more times. J is TRBJ1-2 and V is TRBV7-2; 10 nucleotides match TRBD1. The CDR3 contains 15 residues. CDR1 and CDR2 (germline): SGHTA, FQGNSA. V was clipped by 6 bases and J by 5 bases; unmatched bases: 9. CDR3 region: CASSRAGGQGYGYTF. The CDR3 nucleotides read TGTGCCAGCAGTCGGGCGGGGGGACAGGGGTATGGCTACACCTTC.

The sample holds many counts of this clonotype. The chain uses TRBV29-1 and TRBJ2-7; D uncertain. Germline V gives CDR1 SQVTM, CDR2 ANQGSEA. The CDR3 loop spans 12 amino acids. Trimming shortened V by 4 bases and J by 3 bases, and 10 bases separated the two germline ends. The CDR3 region has the DNA TGCAGCGTTGGGGCGACCGTCTACGAGCAGTACTTC. Amino acids: CSVGATVYEQYF.

This clonotype showed up just a few times. V usage is TRBV13 and J usage is TRBJ2-7; either TRBD1 or TRBD2 may fit D (5 bases each). V lost 4 bases and J 3 bases, leaving 16 bases between the germline ends. Looked up from germline, CDR1 is PRHDT and CDR2 is FYEKMQ (reference sequence). CDR3 length equals 15 residues. CDR3 loop: CASSSRDLGVYEQYF. Written as DNA, the CDR3 is TGTGCCAGCAGCTCGAGGGACCTCGGGGTCTACGAGCAGTACTTC.

The chain is built from TRBV18 and TRBJ2-5; TRBD2 might be the D (6 bases). The V end lost 3 bases, the J end lost 4 bases, and 12 bases lay between the germline ends. The CDR3 is 14 residues long. CDR1 and CDR2 from the germline V gene are KGHSH and LQKENI. In nucleotides, the CDR3 is TGTGCCAGCTCACCTCCGGAGGGGCGAGAGACCCAGTACTTC. Protein: CASSPPEGRETQYF.

The chain is built from TRBV27 and TRBJ2-5; D is unclear. V gave up 2 bases and J gave up 0 bases, with 10 bases separating them. This CDR3 contains 15 residues. Germline V gene sequence: CDR1 MNHEY, CDR2 SMNVEV (reference sequence). In DNA, the CDR3 is TGTGCCAGCAGTTTACGTTTGACAAACCAAGAGACCCAGTACTTC. This gives the protein CASSLRLTNQETQYF.

This chain joins TRBV7-6 and TRBJ2-3, with 15 nucleotides matching TRBD2. This CDR3 has 17 residues. J gave up 6 bases and V 1 base, and 5 bases lay outside the gene matches. The V gene's germline CDR1 is SGHVS and CDR2 FNYEAQ. As DNA, the CDR3 is TGTGCCAGCAGCTTAGGGGGACTAGCGGGGGGCCGGGATACGCAGTATTTT. This sequence encodes CASSLGGLAGGRDTQYF.

This clonotype showed up just a few times. This chain joins TRBV27 and TRBJ2-5, with 9 bases aligning to TRBD1. CDR1 is MNHEY, CDR2 SMNVEV, per germline (reference sequence). The V and J ends lost 5 bases and 4 bases, in that order; junction bases with no gene match: 11. This CDR3 is 16 amino acids long. The CDR3 nucleotides read TGTGCCAGCAGTCTCACAGGGGGCGTATATGGAGAGACCCAGTACTTC. Its translation: CASSLTGGVYGETQYF.

This sequence joins TRBV20-1 and TRBJ2-7, with 9 bases fitting TRBD2. V shed 0 bases and J 2 bases; nucleotides not matched to a gene: 8. Germline V gene lookup returns CDR1 DFQATT and CDR2 SNEGSKA (reference sequence). CDR3 length: 16 residues. The DNA of the CDR3 is TGCAGTGCTAGAGATCCGCTAGCGGGGTCCCCCTACGAGCAGTACTTC. Amino acid sequence: CSARDPLAGSPYEQYF.

There are a few counts of this clonotype. The chain carries TRBV5-1 and TRBJ1-1, with 7 nucleotides matching TRBD1. The germline V gene encodes CDR1 SGHRS and CDR2 YFSETQ. With V trimmed by 5 bases and J by 4 bases, 8 bases remained unmatched. This CDR3 has 14 residues. CDR3 DNA: TGCGCCAGCAGGCGGCAGGGGGTAGGCACTGAAGCTTTCTTT. Translation: CASRRQGVGTEAFF.

The chain uses TRBV28 and TRBJ1-4; D might be TRBD1 (5 bases). Trimming removed 6 bases at V and 5 bases at J, with 13 bases between. The CDR3 extends over 14 amino acids. The germline gives CDR1 MDHEN, CDR2 SYDVKM. This CDR3 is CASRLMGGNEKLFF. For the CDR3, the DNA is TGTGCCAGCAGGTTGATGGGGGGGAATGAAAAACTGTTTTTT. Supplemented by reference TRBV28 and TRBJ1-4, the full variable domain reads DVKVTQSSRYLVKRTGEKVFLECVQDMDHENMFWYRQDPGLGLRLIYFSYDVKMKEKGDIPEGYSVSREKKERFSLILESASTNQTSMYLCASRLMGGNEKLFFGSGTQLSVL.

This clonotype has only a few counts. This rearrangement joins TRBV20-1 to TRBJ1-5; D remains ambiguous. The germline V and J ends were trimmed by 6 bases and 1 base, with 16 bases remaining between them. The germline CDR1 and CDR2 sequences are DFQATT and SNEGSKA (reference sequence). CDR3 length: 15 amino acids. Written as DNA, the CDR3 is TGCAGTGCCCGGACCGGGGAGATGAGCAATCAGCCCCAGCATTTT. This translates into CSARTGEMSNQPQHF.

The chain joins TRBV10-3 to TRBJ1-5; D is perhaps TRBD1 (6 bases). The CDR3 extends over 16 amino acids. V was trimmed by 0 bases and J by 7 bases, leaving 16 bases between them. The germline gives CDR1 ENHRY, CDR2 SYGVKD. CDR3 in amino acids: CAISESGGGRGQPQHF. In DNA form, the CDR3 reads TGTGCCATCAGTGAGTCAGGGGGGGGGCGAGGGCAGCCCCAGCATTTT.

This clonotype was detected only a few times. The V and J genes are TRBV30 and TRBJ1-5; D remains ambiguous. V dropped 0 bases and J dropped 3 bases, with 6 bases sitting between them. CDR1 and CDR2 from the germline V gene are GTSNPN and SVGIG (reference sequence). The CDR3 is 13 residues long. CDR3 DNA sequence: TGTGCCTGGAGTGTATCGTACAATCAGCCCCAGCATTTT. Its protein is CAWSVSYNQPQHF.

The J gene is TRBJ1-1, the V gene TRBV30; D ambiguous. The CDR3 loop spans 13 amino acids. The germline V and J ends were trimmed by 8 bases and 3 bases, with 16 bases remaining between them. CDR1 GTSNPN and CDR2 SVGIG come from the germline V gene (reference sequence). Written as DNA, the CDR3 is TGTGCCCCCCACGGGGAGTTGGACACTGAAGCTTTCTTT. It encodes CAPHGELDTEAFF.

J is TRBJ1-5 and V is TRBV24-1, with D possibly TRBD1 on 6 matching bases. Germline CDR1 reads KGHDR; CDR2 reads SFDVKD. The CDR3 is 15 residues long. With 3 bases removed from V and 7 bases from J, the gap between germline ends came to 15 bases. CDR3 nucleotide sequence: TGTGCCACCAGTGATCGAGGACAGACTGGGCAGCCCCAGCATTTT. Amino acid sequence: CATSDRGQTGQPQHF.

In its sample, this clonotype was seen a few times. The chain links TRBV20-1 to TRBJ1-6, with 8 bases that match TRBD1. The CDR3 runs to 16 residues. The J segment lost 6 bases and the V segment lost 0 bases, leaving 7 bases of the junction unmatched. Germline V lookup: CDR1 DFQATT, CDR2 SNEGSKA (reference sequence). DNA for the CDR3: TGCAGTGCTAGAGATCGCGCGACAGGGGTTAATTCACCCCTCCACTTT. Encoded protein: CSARDRATGVNSPLHF.

As regards this clonotype: A junction boundary mismatches the germline segment, possibly from a read error. This chain links TRBV28 with TRBJ2-5; maybe TRBD1 (6 bases). Germline V gene sequence: CDR1 MDHEN, CDR2 SYDVKM. CDR3 length equals 15 residues. The CDR3: CAGSRWGRGQETQYF. CDR3 bases: TGTGCCGGCAGCAGATGGGGGCGCGGGCAAGAGACCCAGTACTTC.

This clonotype has a handful of counts. The chain has TRBV5-1 and TRBJ1-2; no definite D call. Between the trimmed V and J ends, which lost 5 bases and 4 bases, there was a span of 12 bases. From germline, CDR1 is SGHRS and CDR2 YFSETQ. CDR3 length: 13 residues. The CDR3 coding sequence is TGCGCCAGCAGTACGGACGGCAGCTATGGCTACACCTTC. Encoded protein: CASSTDGSYGYTF. The entire variable domain, with the rest obtained from reference TRBV5-1 and TRBJ1-2, is as follows: KAGVTQTPRYLIKTRGQQVTLSCSPISGHRSVSWYQQTPGQGLQFLFEYFSETQRNKGNFPGRFSGRQFSNSRSEMNVSTLELGDSALYLCASSTDGSYGYTFGSGTRLTVV.

For this clonotype: A much larger clone lies a single base off, so this may be a read error. The rearrangement joins TRBV20-1 to TRBJ2-4; D unclear. Trimming took off 6 bases at V and 13 bases at J, with 19 bases between the two ends. The CDR3 spans 12 residues. Germline V lookup: CDR1 DFQATT, CDR2 SNEGSKA (reference sequence). CDR3 nucleotides: TGCAGTGCATGGCCGGGCCTCAATGAGCAGTACTTC. It is translated as CSAWPGLNEQYF.